These 24 T cell receptor beta chains share one sample of origin, sequenced in a study of blood T cell repertoires in COVID-19. Assay used: immunoSEQ multiplex PCR; TCRdb lists only in-frame clones, some missing. The repertoire holds roughly 400,000 clones, with approximately 86% as singletons. The material sequenced was PBMCs or T cells enriched from blood (not recorded which). The source of these receptors is a woman between 35 and 50 years old with acute COVID-19.

This chain joins TRBV19 and TRBJ1-1; D remains unclear. The CDR3 spans 12 residues. V was trimmed by 7 bases and J by 2 bases, leaving 8 bases between them. Germline V CDR1 and CDR2: LNHDA, SQIVND (reference sequence). This CDR3 is CASNNPNTEAFF. The CDR3 nucleotides are TGTGCCAGTAACAACCCTAACACTGAAGCTTTCTTT. Based on the CDR3 plus reference TRBV19 and TRBJ1-1, the full variable domain is DGGITQSPKYLFRKEGQNVTLSCEQNLNHDAMYWYRQDPGQGLRLIYYSQIVNDFQKGDIAEGYSVSREKKESFPLTVTSAQKNPTAFYLCASNNPNTEAFFGQGTRLTVV.

The chain employs TRBV2 and TRBJ1-5; D unresolved. This CDR3 has 14 amino acids. The ends were cut back, 5 bases at V and 0 bases at J, with 8 bases in the middle. Germline CDR1 is SNHLY and CDR2 is FYNNEI. In DNA, the CDR3 is TGTGCCAGCAGTTGGACTGATAGCAATCAGCCCCAGCATTTT. Amino acid sequence: CASSWTDSNQPQHF.

This chain connects TRBV18 to TRBJ1-1; D is possibly TRBD1 (5 bases). The CDR3 contains 12 residues. The germline gives CDR1 KGHSH, CDR2 LQKENI. V was pared by 2 bases and J by 6 bases, with 7 bases between. The CDR3 bases are TGTGCCAGCTCACCAGCGGGGGCTGAAGCTTTCTTT. It specifies CASSPAGAEAFF.

The CDR3 loop reads CASSIVIGGATNEKLFF. CDR3 bases: TGTGCCAGTAGTATAGTTATAGGGGGTGCAACTAATGAAAAACTGTTTTTT. This sequence joins TRBV19 and TRBJ1-4, with D possibly matching TRBD1 (6 bases). V dropped 1 base and J dropped 0 bases, with 12 bases sitting between them. The CDR3 loop spans 17 amino acids. Germline CDR1 LNHDA, CDR2 SQIVND (reference sequence).

DNA for the CDR3: TGTGCCAGCTCACCACCCTCCTCTAATGAGCAGTTCTTC. Protein sequence: CASSPPSSNEQFF. The gene calls are TRBV18 and TRBJ2-1, with D unclear. The germline V gene has CDR1 KGHSH and CDR2 LQKENI. Between the trimmed V and J ends, which lost 0 bases and 7 bases, there was a span of 7 bases. The CDR3 is made up of 13 amino acids.

The chain employs TRBV24-1 and TRBJ2-2; 7 bases map to TRBD1. The CDR3 runs to 15 residues. V shed 4 bases, J shed 4 bases, and the junction held 5 bases outside the gene matches. Germline loops: CDR1 KGHDR, CDR2 SFDVKD. CDR3 coding DNA: TGTGCCACCAGTGACCCGGGACAGCCCACCGGGGAGCTGTTTTTT. It specifies CATSDPGQPTGELFF.

The chain recombines TRBV24-1 with TRBJ2-2, with 7 bases matching TRBD2. The germline V gene encodes CDR1 KGHDR and CDR2 SFDVKD. This CDR3 spans 16 amino acids. V lost 7 bases and J lost 5; bases outside the gene matches: 12. The CDR3 spells CATRGRVGRMTGELFF. The CDR3 nucleotides read TGTGCCACCAGGGGGAGGGTCGGCCGAATGACCGGGGAGCTGTTTTTT.

The chain links TRBV7-9 to TRBJ1-5; 7 bases match TRBD1. V lost 3 bases, J lost 7 bases, and 6 bases stayed unmatched. The CDR3 covers 14 residues. Germline-derived CDR1 and CDR2 are SEHNR and FQNEAQ (reference sequence). DNA of the CDR3: TGTGCCAGCAGCTTCACAGGGGTGGACCAGCCCCAGCATTTT. As protein: CASSFTGVDQPQHF.

This chain connects TRBV24-1 to TRBJ2-2; no definite D call. CDR1 is KGHDR and CDR2 is SFDVKD in the germline V gene. Trimming removed 3 bases from V and 8 bases from J, with 9 bases in between. The CDR3 is made up of 13 amino acids. The CDR3 DNA is TGTGCCACCAGTGATCCTAAGACAGGGGAGCTGTTTTTT. This codes for CATSDPKTGELFF.

The genes are TRBV7-8 and TRBJ2-7; 7 bases agree with TRBD1. V gave up 5 bases and J gave up 3 bases; unmatched junction bases: 7. Germline V gives CDR1 SGHVS, CDR2 FQNEAQ. CDR3 length: 14 residues. The CDR3 here is CASSRTGGNYEQYF. The DNA of the CDR3 is TGTGCCAGCAGCCGGACAGGCGGTAACTACGAGCAGTACTTC.

The chain is built from TRBV9 and TRBJ2-1; 10 bases agree with TRBD2. The CDR3 is 17 amino acids. Germline V gene data show CDR1 as SGDLS and CDR2 as YYNGEE. The junction had 10 bases not matched to a gene; V was cut back by 0 bases and J by 7 bases. CDR3 bases: TGTGCCAGCAGCGTAGATGGCCTAGCGGGGGATCTTAATGAGCAGTTCTTC. Its protein is CASSVDGLAGDLNEQFF.

The rearrangement joins TRBV21-1 to TRBJ1-2; the DNA was not used to check the table's D call, TRBD1. TRBV21-1 is flagged as a pseudogene. The CDR3 loop spans 14 amino acids. The CDR3 bases are TGTGCCAGCAACACGACAGGGACTAACTATGGCTACACCTTC. Its translation: CASNTTGTNYGYTF.

This chain's CDR3 is CASSLRLAGGPGELFF. CDR3 coding DNA: TGTGCCAGCAGCCTCCGACTAGCGGGGGGGCCAGGGGAGCTGTTTTTT. The chain couples TRBV6-2 or TRBV6-3 to TRBJ2-2; 14 bases map to TRBD2. Trimming took 6 bases from V and 8 from J; bases not matched to a gene: 8. This CDR3 is 16 amino acids long. Looked up from germline, CDR1 is MNHEY and CDR2 is SVGEGT.

This sequence joins TRBV12-5 and TRBJ2-1, with 15 positions matching TRBD2. With V trimmed by 1 base and J by 8 bases, 9 bases remained unmatched. The V gene's germline CDR1 is LGHNT and CDR2 FRNRAP. This CDR3 has 18 amino acids. The CDR3: CASGLGTGLAGGSHEQFF. The CDR3 DNA sequence: TGTGCTAGTGGTTTGGGGACTGGACTAGCGGGGGGGTCCCATGAGCAGTTCTTC.

The chain links TRBV14 to TRBJ2-2; 8 nucleotides agree with TRBD1. The ends lost 4 bases at V and 6 bases at J; junction bases unmatched: 4. This CDR3 contains 14 residues. Looked up from germline, CDR1 is SGHDN and CDR2 is FVKESK. The CDR3 protein is CASSPWTGSGELFF. The CDR3 nucleotides read TGTGCCAGCAGCCCCTGGACAGGGTCCGGGGAGCTGTTTTTT.

V gene TRBV6-1 combines with J gene TRBJ1-3; D might be TRBD1 (5 bases). CDR1 and CDR2 from the germline V gene are MNHNS and SASEGT. V shed 1 base and J shed 2 bases, with 12 bases lying between them. The CDR3 has 16 amino acids. CDR3 sequence (DNA): TGTGCCAGCAGTGAAGGGCAGGGAAGAGCTGGAAACACCATATATTTT. Translating gives CASSEGQGRAGNTIYF.

The J gene is TRBJ1-2, the V gene TRBV15; D ambiguous. Trimming stripped 3 bases from V and 0 bases from J, with 5 bases between. The V gene's germline CDR1 is LNHNV and CDR2 YYDKDF (reference sequence). The CDR3 spans 13 residues. CDR3 bases: TGTGCCACCAGCAGGCGGGCTAACTATGGCTACACCTTC. Translating it yields CATSRRANYGYTF.

This clone was seen just once. The chain is built from TRBV19 and TRBJ2-4; TRBD2 aligns across 8 bases. Germline values: CDR1 LNHDA, CDR2 SQIVND (reference sequence). V lost 7 bases, J lost 8 bases, and 10 bases stayed unmatched. The CDR3 sequence is 14 residues long. The CDR3 loop reads CASTPGLGTDIQYF. The CDR3 nucleotides are TGTGCCAGTACCCCGGGACTAGGGACGGACATTCAGTACTTC.

V usage is TRBV12-3 or TRBV12-4 and J usage is TRBJ1-5; no reliable D call. CDR3 length equals 13 residues. V shed 8 bases and J shed 2 bases, with 10 bases lying between them. The DNA of the CDR3 is TGTGCCAGCGGACTAACGGGCAATCAGCCCCAGCATTTT. Translated, it gives CASGLTGNQPQHF.

The rearrangement uses TRBV3-1 (or the pseudogene TRBV3-2) and TRBJ1-3, with 8 bases identical to TRBD1. Trimming at V came to 2 bases and at J to 3 bases, leaving 3 bases not matched to a gene. Germline loops: CDR1 LGHDT, CDR2 YNNKEL (reference sequence). CDR3 length equals 15 residues. The CDR3 loop reads CASSQPTGDGNTIYF. In DNA, the CDR3 is TGTGCCAGCAGCCAACCGACAGGGGATGGAAACACCATATATTTT.

The V gene is TRBV3-1 (or the pseudogene TRBV3-2), the J gene TRBJ2-3; TRBD2 matches 7 bases. CDR1 LGHDT and CDR2 YNNKEL come from the germline V gene (reference sequence). The CDR3 spans 14 residues. V trimming: 1 base; J trimming: 8 bases; junction bases outside the gene matches: 6. The CDR3 region has the DNA TGTGCCAGCAGCCAAGGGGGAGGGCCCGGTACGCAGTATTTT. Encoded protein: CASSQGGGPGTQYF.

The chain carries TRBV5-1 and TRBJ2-7; 7 nucleotides align to TRBD1. This CDR3 is 13 amino acids long. V was clipped by 4 bases and J by 5 bases; unmatched bases: 6. Looked up from germline, CDR1 is SGHRS and CDR2 is YFSETQ. CDR3 region: CASSIQGMDEQYF. Written as DNA, the CDR3 is TGCGCCAGCAGCATACAGGGGATGGACGAGCAGTACTTC.

This sequence joins TRBV7-9 and TRBJ2-1; maybe TRBD1 (5 bases). CDR1 is SEHNR and CDR2 is FQNEAQ in the germline V gene (reference sequence). Trimming took 5 bases from V and 9 from J, leaving 11 bases between them. This CDR3 spans 12 amino acids. CDR3 amino acids: CASSQQAGEQFF. CDR3 nucleotide sequence: TGTGCCAGCAGCCAACAGGCTGGTGAGCAGTTCTTC.

This clone is a singleton in its sample. The gene calls are TRBV29-1 and TRBJ2-1; 8 bases fit TRBD2. The J segment lost 4 bases and the V segment lost 3 bases, leaving 5 bases of the junction unmatched. Germline V lookup: CDR1 SQVTM, CDR2 ANQGSEA. The CDR3 is 14 amino acids. The CDR3 protein is CSVDLVAGYNEQFF. The DNA for the CDR3 is TGCAGCGTTGATTTGGTAGCGGGGTACAATGAGCAGTTCTTC.